This T cell receptor (beta chain) was identified during a study of blood T cell repertoires in COVID-19. Study details: Sample material is recorded as cDNA or gDNA derived from T cells, B-cell-depleted T cells, or PBMCs.

Clones were read by immunoSEQ multiplex PCR, and TCRdb kept only the in-frame ones, dropping some. This sample yields fewer than 350,000 clones, of which around 88% are seen a single time; about 4.6% belongs to the top ten. Per germline, CDR1 LGHDT and CDR2 YNNKEL (reference sequence). This CDR3 has 17 residues. Between the trimmed V and J ends, which lost 4 bases and 1 base, there was a span of 17 bases. The sequence was obtained from a man aged 40-50 years with acute or convalescent COVID-19. This chain connects TRBV3-1 (or the pseudogene TRBV3-2) to TRBJ2-1; the D gene is possibly TRBD2 (6 bases). Input material: peripheral blood. CDR3 residues: CASSPEEYGGSYNEQFF. The CDR3 DNA sequence: TGTGCCAGCAGCCCCGAAGAGTACGGGGGATCCTACAATGAGCAGTTCTTC.